Listed here is a single TCR beta chain. What it binds is not known. PCR used 60 Vbeta primers and 13 Jbeta primers. Produced via immunoSEQ multiplex PCR; TCRdb's table is partial and in-frame only. The table includes approximately 130,000 clones, around 77% detected once. The CDR3 has 15 residues. Trimming removed 6 bases at V and 1 base at J, with 15 bases between. Germline V lookup: CDR1 SGHTA, CDR2 FQGNSA. The sample is drawn from a study of cytomegalovirus exposure and HLA in healthy donors. Study-level results: Published work reported that the classifier diagnosed cytomegalovirus status with high specificity and sensitivity. Available immune exposure information covered CMV serostatus only.

The sequenced sample consisted of PBMCs. The V gene is TRBV7-2, the J gene TRBJ1-1; D might be TRBD1 (6 bases). The receptor was derived from a man aged 45-65 years in good health and CMV-seronegative. The CDR3 region is CASRKRQVGNTEAFF. CDR3 DNA: TGTGCCAGCAGGAAGCGACAGGTCGGGAACACTGAAGCTTTCTTT.